This is a list of T cell receptor beta chains from one sample in a study of T-cell memory formation after mild COVID-19. MiXCR, run by TCRdb on the 5' RACE reads, gives a single entry per CDR3 protein. The repertoire holds around 200,000 distinct CDR3 sequences, with under 20% as singletons. Sample: PBMCs or a T cell subset sorted from them (not recorded which). These receptors all stem from a man aged 18 to 30 who had mild COVID-19 (a few samples of this study predate the infection). Cell type and time point are not known. Each CDR3 is given without its conserved first and last residue. Fields, in order: CDR3 protein, V gene.

CDR3: ASSERKGSYGYT
V: TRBV2

CDR3: AIRGDRVGTEAF
V: TRBV10-3

CDR3: ASSDRTGGQPQH
V: TRBV10-2

CDR3: ASSYPSSGGPSEQY
V: TRBV6-5

CDR3: ATSRDRPDLNTEAF
V: TRBV15

CDR3: ASSILFEDSPLH
V: TRBV2

CDR3: ASSPEGPKKLF
V: TRBV18

CDR3: ATSDGTGYGYT
V: TRBV24-1

CDR3: SAAEGWGEKLF
V: TRBV29-1

CDR3: ASRPPGQGHSPLH
V: TRBV4-2

CDR3: ASTPGRGTGELF
V: TRBV2

CDR3: ASSFRRRQPQH
V: TRBV5-6

CDR3: ASSDRNNSPLH
V: TRBV5-1

CDR3: ASSYGTRSTDTQY
V: TRBV6-2/TRBV6-3

CDR3: ASRVRAEAF
V: TRBV2